Shown below are 29 T cell receptor beta chains from a single sample sequenced in a study of blood T cells in healthy people across ages (dated by TCRdb to 2014 to 2015). Preparation of the library involved 5' RACE. The run used an Illumina HiSeq 2500. The second PCR ran for roughly 7 to 11 cycles and used a J-beta primer mix along with a sample-barcoded 5' primer. TCRdb took the public reads, trimmed them with fastp at Q25, ran MiXCR for clone calling and kept in-frame beta chains. Here each entry gathers all rows of one CDR3 protein and keeps the most common genes and DNA. The sample table shows around 1,600,000 distinct CDR3 sequences, and around 40% are seen once. The ten most abundant clones make up less than 5% of the sample. Sequencing was done on a sample of blood. The source of these receptors is a woman aged 18-29 years in good health.

Of note for this clonotype: One end of the junction does not line up with germline, which may come from a read error. The chain is built from TRBV2 and TRBJ2-7; D possibly corresponds to TRBD1 (5 bases). The germline CDR1 and CDR2 sequences are SNHLY and FYNNEI. The CDR3 spans 12 residues. CDR3 region: CASSGQVDEQYF. The CDR3 DNA reads as TGTGCCAGTAGTGGACAAGTCGACGAGCAGTACTTC.

The chain combines TRBV5-5 with TRBJ2-1; D is possibly TRBD2 (6 bases). The germline CDR1 and CDR2 sequences are SGHKS and YYEKEE (reference sequence). Trimming left V 2 bases short and J 8 bases short, with 20 bases between. This CDR3 comprises 16 residues. CDR3 sequence (DNA): TGTGCCAGCAGCTTAAGGCAGCGGGCCGGTATAGATGAGCAGTTCTTC. This gives the protein CASSLRQRAGIDEQFF. Supplemented by reference TRBV5-5 and TRBJ2-1, the full variable domain reads DAGVTQSPTHLIKTRGQQVTLRCSPISGHKSVSWYQQVLGQGPQFIFQYYEKEERGRGNFPDRFSARQFPNYSSELNVNALLLGDSALYLCASSLRQRAGIDEQFFGPGTRLTVL.

Only a few counts were recorded for this clonotype. The CDR3 is CASSQGGTSGSYNEQFF. CDR3 in DNA: TGTGCCAGCAGCCAAGGTGGGACTAGCGGATCCTACAATGAGCAGTTCTTC. The rearrangement joins TRBV3-1 to TRBJ2-1; TRBD2 matches 11 bases. J was trimmed by 1 base and V by 1 base; bases with no gene match: 3. This CDR3 region has 17 residues. The germline V gene encodes CDR1 LGHDT and CDR2 YNNKEL (reference sequence).

The V and J genes are TRBV5-1 and TRBJ2-5; D is possibly TRBD1 (6 bases). This CDR3 is built from 15 residues. V was cut by 4 bases and J by 11 bases, with 24 bases left in between. Germline V gene lookup returns CDR1 SGHRS and CDR2 YFSETQ. The CDR3 spells CASSPVVGRDNEQYF. For the CDR3, the DNA is TGCGCCAGCAGCCCGGTAGTTGGTCGGGACAATGAGCAGTACTTC.

The chain employs TRBV6-6 and TRBJ1-2; maybe TRBD1 (5 bases). The V gene lost 7 bases and the J gene lost 0 bases, with 9 bases spanning the gap. The germline CDR1 and CDR2 sequences are MNHNY and SVGAGI (reference sequence). CDR3 size: 13 residues. This CDR3 is CASTGRSNYGYTF. CDR3 nucleotide sequence: TGTGCCAGCACGGGGCGCTCTAACTATGGCTACACCTTC.

With regard to this clonotype: An end of the junction does not agree with germline; a read error may underlie this. This chain joins TRBV30 and TRBJ2-1, with D possibly matching TRBD2 (5 bases). The CDR3 consists of 12 residues. Germline CDR1 GTSNPN, CDR2 SVGIG (reference sequence). CDR3 amino acids: CAWNLLDKEQFF. The DNA of the CDR3 is TGTGCCTGGAACCTACTAGACAAGGAGCAGTTCTTC.

This clonotype came up many times. V is TRBV12-3 or TRBV12-4 and J is TRBJ2-2; 8 bases are a match to TRBD1. This CDR3 has 13 residues. The V and J ends lost 8 bases and 5 bases, in that order; junction bases with no gene match: 4. The CDR3 spells CASGQGITGELFF. The CDR3 region has the DNA TGTGCCAGCGGACAGGGAATTACCGGGGAGCTGTTTTTT.

The genes are TRBV18 and TRBJ2-1; TRBD2 aligns across 10 bases. The ends lost 0 bases at V and 6 bases at J; junction bases unmatched: 5. Germline-derived CDR1 and CDR2 are KGHSH and LQKENI. The CDR3 totals 16 residues. The CDR3 region has the DNA TGTGCCAGCTCACCACCGTTAGCGGGGGGTTCCAATGAGCAGTTCTTC. Protein product: CASSPPLAGGSNEQFF.

For the CDR3, the DNA is TGTGCCAGCAGCGTAGGGCAGGGGAACACAGATACGCAGTATTTT. It specifies CASSVGQGNTDTQYF. The genes are TRBV9 and TRBJ2-3; D may be TRBD1 (6 bases). V shed 0 bases and J shed 2 bases, with 10 bases lying between them. Germline V gene lookup returns CDR1 SGDLS and CDR2 YYNGEE. CDR3 length equals 15 residues. Combining the CDR3 with reference TRBV9 and TRBJ2-3 gives the whole variable domain DSGVTQTPKHLITATGQRVTLRCSPRSGDLSVYWYQQSLDQGLQFLIQYYNGEERAKGNILERFSAQQFPDLHSELNLSSLELGDSALYFCASSVGQGNTDTQYFGPGTRLTVL.

This clonotype came up a few times. The V call is TRBV20-1, the J call TRBJ1-1, with D perhaps TRBD1 (6 bases). This CDR3 spans 15 amino acids. CDR1 is DFQATT and CDR2 is SNEGSKA in the germline V gene (reference sequence). Trimming removed 5 bases from V and 5 bases from J, with 21 bases in between. The CDR3 DNA reads TGCAGTGCTCCCAGTATGCGGGGGCGGGGGACTGAAGCTTTCTTT. This translates into CSAPSMRGRGTEAFF.

There are a few counts of this clonotype. The genes are TRBV4-3 and TRBJ1-2; possibly TRBD1 for D (5 bases). V was shortened by 2 bases and J by 1 base, with 11 bases between the two germline ends. CDR3 length: 15 amino acids. The germline V gene encodes CDR1 LGHNA and CDR2 YSLEER. The CDR3 DNA reads TGCGCCAGCAGCCAAATAACAGGCAGTAACTATGGCTACACCTTC. Translating gives CASSQITGSNYGYTF.

The CDR3 loop reads CASGQSGANVLTF. The DNA for the CDR3 is TGTGCCAGCGGACAGTCTGGGGCCAACGTCCTGACTTTC. The V and J genes are TRBV10-3 and TRBJ2-6; D may be TRBD1 (6 bases). The CDR3 consists of 13 residues. Germline V CDR1 and CDR2: ENHRY, SYGVKD. The V end lost 10 bases, the J end lost 1 base, and 8 bases lay between the germline ends.

The V gene is TRBV3-1, the J gene TRBJ1-4; 8 bases map to TRBD1. The CDR3 consists of 16 residues. Trimming cost V 5 bases and J 4 bases; bases outside gene matches: 9. The germline V gene has CDR1 LGHDT and CDR2 YNNKEL (reference sequence). Written as DNA, the CDR3 is TGTGCCAGCAGCACCCAGGGGGCCTGGGGTAATGAAAAACTGTTTTTT. Translated: CASSTQGAWGNEKLFF.

This clonotype was detected a few times. This chain connects TRBV5-6 to TRBJ1-2; D is ambiguous. The V gene's germline CDR1 is SGHDT and CDR2 YYEEEE. The CDR3 length is 14 residues. V shed 4 bases and J shed 3 bases, with 13 bases lying between them. The CDR3 bases are TGTGCCAGCAGCAGGAGGACGGGGTACTATGGCTACACCTTC. As protein: CASSRRTGYYGYTF.

This clonotype was found a few times. The chain joins TRBV20-1 to TRBJ2-3; 10 bases are a match to TRBD2. Germline values: CDR1 DFQATT, CDR2 SNEGSKA (reference sequence). The V gene end was trimmed by 0 bases and the J gene end by 0 bases; junction bases not matched to a gene: 9. There are 18 residues in the CDR3. The CDR3 protein is CSARDLTSGTFSTDTQYF. CDR3 DNA: TGCAGTGCTAGAGATCTCACTAGCGGGACCTTTAGCACAGATACGCAGTATTTT.

The chain combines TRBV20-1 with TRBJ1-2; D is unclear. The germline V gene encodes CDR1 DFQATT and CDR2 SNEGSKA (reference sequence). V was clipped by 6 bases and J by 5 bases, with 19 bases between them. CDR3 length: 14 residues. The CDR3: CSAPPGSEWYGYTF. Here the CDR3 DNA reads TGCAGTGCCCCCCCTGGCAGTGAGTGGTATGGCTACACCTTC.

J is TRBJ2-1 and V is TRBV20-1; D might be TRBD1 or TRBD2, each matching 5 bases. Germline V gene data show CDR1 as DFQATT and CDR2 as SNEGSKA (reference sequence). The V end lost 3 bases, the J end lost 4 bases, and 22 bases lay between the germline ends. The CDR3 has 17 amino acids. CDR3 DNA: TGCAGTGCTAGTATTGGTGGCTGGGACGGACGGTACAATGAGCAGTTCTTC. Translation gives CSASIGGWDGRYNEQFF.

There are a few counts of this clonotype. This rearrangement joins TRBV20-1 to TRBJ2-7; D is perhaps TRBD2 (6 bases). This CDR3 comprises 13 residues. Trimming removed 6 bases at V and 0 bases at J, with 12 bases between. Germline V gene lookup returns CDR1 DFQATT and CDR2 SNEGSKA (reference sequence). CDR3 sequence (DNA): TGCAGTGCCGAGAGGCGGGGCTCCTACGAGCAGTACTTC. Translating gives CSAERRGSYEQYF.

About this clonotype: Being one base from a much bigger clone, this may be a read error. V usage is TRBV6-5 and J usage is TRBJ2-7; D is uncertain. V was trimmed by 7 bases and J by 7 bases, leaving 17 bases between them. The CDR3 loop spans 13 amino acids. Germline V gene sequence: CDR1 MNHEY, CDR2 SVGAGI. The CDR3 sequence is CASTPSRGNEQYF. The DNA of the CDR3 is TGTGCCAGCACTCCTTCCAGAGGCAATGAGCAGTACTTC.

CDR3 nucleotide sequence: TGCGCCAGCAGCTCTGGGGGCTTTGGCACAGATACGCAGTATTTT. Encoded protein: CASSSGGFGTDTQYF. This chain joins TRBV5-1 and TRBJ2-3; weak D call: TRBD1 (6 bases). Germline-derived CDR1 and CDR2 are SGHRS and YFSETQ. The CDR3 spans 15 residues. V lost 3 bases and J 1 base, leaving 12 bases between the germline ends.

This chain uses TRBV6-6 with TRBJ1-1; TRBD1 matches at 7 bases. Trimming cost V 5 bases and J 5 bases; bases outside gene matches: 8. The CDR3 extends over 14 amino acids. CDR1 MNHNY and CDR2 SVGAGI come from the germline V gene (reference sequence). CDR3 coding DNA: TGTGCCAGCAGTACGACAGGGTGGGGTACTGAAGCTTTCTTT. As protein: CASSTTGWGTEAFF.

In this sample, this clonotype turned up a few times. The chain uses TRBV6-5 and TRBJ1-2; no reliable D call. This CDR3 spans 14 amino acids. V gave up 7 bases and J gave up 6 bases, with 18 bases separating them. Per the germline V gene, CDR1 is MNHEY and CDR2 is SVGAGI. In DNA, the CDR3 is TGTGCCAGCAAAGTCCACCGGCAGGCGGATGGCTACACCTTC. It codes for CASKVHRQADGYTF.

This clonotype was detected only a few times. The chain employs TRBV20-1 and TRBJ1-5, with 7 bases matching TRBD1. The germline V gene encodes CDR1 DFQATT and CDR2 SNEGSKA (reference sequence). J was trimmed by 7 bases and V by 5 bases; bases with no gene match: 11. The CDR3 is 14 amino acids. CDR3: CSAVGRDSLQPQHF. The CDR3 DNA is TGCAGTGCTGTCGGCCGGGACAGTTTGCAGCCCCAGCATTTT.

This sequence joins TRBV13 and TRBJ2-1, with D perhaps matching TRBD1 (6 bases). The better agreement between TRBJ2-7 and the DNA end casts doubt on the J call. The CDR3 sequence is 18 residues long. Germline lookup yields CDR1 PRHDT and CDR2 FYEKMQ (reference sequence). CDR3 bases: TGTGCCAGCAGCTTGAGCCTCCGAGGACAGAGCTCCTACAATGAGCAGTACTTC. Translated: CASSLSLRGQSSYNEQYF.

The CDR3 nucleotides are TGTGCCAGCAGCCAAGATAAGGCAAGAGGGAACTCTGGGGCCAACGTCCTGACTTTC. Encoded protein: CASSQDKARGNSGANVLTF. The rearrangement uses TRBV3-1 and TRBJ2-6; possibly TRBD2 for D (5 bases). Germline V CDR1 and CDR2: LGHDT, YNNKEL (reference sequence). V shed 0 bases and J shed 0 bases, with 15 bases lying between them. This CDR3 has 19 amino acids.

V and J are TRBV14 and TRBJ2-3; D is ambiguous. From germline, CDR1 is SGHDN and CDR2 FVKESK. This CDR3 region has 17 residues. V gave up 1 base and J gave up 1 base, with 15 bases separating them. The CDR3 spells CASSQVAATGGTDTQYF. The CDR3 nucleotides read TGTGCCAGCAGCCAAGTGGCAGCGACTGGCGGCACAGATACGCAGTATTTT.

This clonotype was counted between two and nine times. The V and J genes are TRBV7-6 and TRBJ1-3; 10 bases align to TRBD1. CDR3 length: 17 residues. CDR1 is SGHVS and CDR2 is FNYEAQ in the germline V gene. V dropped 1 base and J dropped 1; count of bases not matched to a gene: 4. CDR3 sequence (DNA): TGTGCCAGCAGCTTAGGGGACAGGGGATGGTCTGGAAACACCATATATTTT. Translating it yields CASSLGDRGWSGNTIYF.

The chain uses TRBV20-1 and TRBJ2-7; possible D gene TRBD1, 6 bases. V dropped 4 bases and J dropped 3 bases, with 16 bases sitting between them. The CDR3 loop spans 14 amino acids. CDR1 is DFQATT and CDR2 is SNEGSKA in the germline V gene (reference sequence). The CDR3 nucleotides are TGCAGTGCTAAACCGGTGGGGGCCGGCTACGAGCAGTACTTC. Its protein is CSAKPVGAGYEQYF.

This clonotype appeared a few times. The V and J genes are TRBV7-2 and TRBJ1-2, with no clear D. Germline V CDR1 and CDR2: SGHTA, FQGNSA. Trimming stripped 4 bases from V and 5 bases from J, with 20 bases between. This CDR3 region has 16 residues. CDR3: CASSSLGGVLVYGYTF. Here the CDR3 DNA reads TGTGCCAGCAGCTCCTTAGGTGGGGTACTGGTGTATGGCTACACCTTC.